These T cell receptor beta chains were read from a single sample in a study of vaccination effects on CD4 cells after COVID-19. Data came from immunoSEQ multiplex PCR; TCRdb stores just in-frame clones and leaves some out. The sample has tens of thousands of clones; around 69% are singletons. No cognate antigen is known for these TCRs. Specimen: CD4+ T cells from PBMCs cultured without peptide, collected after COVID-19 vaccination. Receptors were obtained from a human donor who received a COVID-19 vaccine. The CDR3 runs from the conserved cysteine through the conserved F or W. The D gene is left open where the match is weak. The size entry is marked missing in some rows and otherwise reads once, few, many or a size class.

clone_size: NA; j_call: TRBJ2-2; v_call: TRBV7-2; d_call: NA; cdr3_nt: TGTGCCAGCAGCTTAAGGTCGGGACTTCGGGAGCTGTTTTTT; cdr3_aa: CASSLRSGLRELFF
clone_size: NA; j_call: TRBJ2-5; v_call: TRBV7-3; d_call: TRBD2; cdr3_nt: TGTGCCAGCAGCTTAAATGGTATCGCGGGGGGGCAAGAGACCCAGTACTTC; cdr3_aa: CASSLNGIAGGQETQYF
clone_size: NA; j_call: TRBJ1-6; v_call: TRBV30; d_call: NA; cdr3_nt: TGTGCCTGGAGTGGAGGGAGCGGTTCACCCCTCCACTTT; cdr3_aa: CAWSGGSGSPLHF
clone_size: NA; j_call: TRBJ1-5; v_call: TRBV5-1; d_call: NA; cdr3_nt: TGCGCCAGCAGCTTGGCCACAGGGACGGGGCAGCCCCAGCATTTT; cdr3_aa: CASSLATGTGQPQHF
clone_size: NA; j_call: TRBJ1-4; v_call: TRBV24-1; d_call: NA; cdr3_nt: TGTGCCACCAGTTCCGGCGGAGGGAATGAAAAACTGTTTTTT; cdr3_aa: CATSSGGGNEKLFF
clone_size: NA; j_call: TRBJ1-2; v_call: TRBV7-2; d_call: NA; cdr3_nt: TGTGCCAGCAGCCCCCTCGGACAGAAGACTAACTATGGCTACACCTTC; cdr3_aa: CASSPLGQKTNYGYTF
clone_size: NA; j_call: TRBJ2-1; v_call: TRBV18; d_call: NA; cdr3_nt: TGTGCCAGCTCACCACCCCGAGGGCGCGACGACAATGAGCAGTTCTTC; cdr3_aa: CASSPPRGRDDNEQFF
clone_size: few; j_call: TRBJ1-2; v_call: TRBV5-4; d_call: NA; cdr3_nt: TGTGCCACCGGTGGGGAGGTACGTCGCGGCTACACCTTC; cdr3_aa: CATGGEVRRGYTF
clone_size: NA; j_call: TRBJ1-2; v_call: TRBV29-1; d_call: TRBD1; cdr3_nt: TGCAGCGTTGCCGGGACAGGGGCCGGCTACACCTTC; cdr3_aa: CSVAGTGAGYTF
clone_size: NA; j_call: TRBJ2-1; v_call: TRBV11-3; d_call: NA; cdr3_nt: TGTGCCAGCAGCTTAGGACGAGGTCATGAGCAGTTCTTC; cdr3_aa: CASSLGRGHEQFF
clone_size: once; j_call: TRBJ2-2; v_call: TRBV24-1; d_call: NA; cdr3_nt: TGTGCCACCAGTGATTTGACGGAGCTTAACACCGGGGAGCTGTTTTTT; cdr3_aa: CATSDLTELNTGELFF
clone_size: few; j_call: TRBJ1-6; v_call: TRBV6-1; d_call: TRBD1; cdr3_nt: TGTGCCAGCAGTGAATACGGGACAGGCTATTCACCCCTCCACTTT; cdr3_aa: CASSEYGTGYSPLHF
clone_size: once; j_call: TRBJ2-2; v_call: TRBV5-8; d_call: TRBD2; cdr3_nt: TGTGCCAGCAGGATCAATAGCGGGGCCGACACCGGGGAGCTGTTTTTT; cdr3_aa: CASRINSGADTGELFF
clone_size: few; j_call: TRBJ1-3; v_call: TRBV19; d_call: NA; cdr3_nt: TGTGCCAGCCAAATCCTGGGGCGAAACACCATATATTTT; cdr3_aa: CASQILGRNTIYF
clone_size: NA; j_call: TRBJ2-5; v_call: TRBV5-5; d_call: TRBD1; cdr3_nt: TGTGCCAGCAGCTCCGGGGACAGGGGGTTACAAGAGACCCAGTACTTC; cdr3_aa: CASSSGDRGLQETQYF
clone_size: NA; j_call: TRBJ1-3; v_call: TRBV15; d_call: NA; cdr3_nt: TGTGCCACCGGTAGCGGCGGAAACACCATATATTTT; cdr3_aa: CATGSGGNTIYF
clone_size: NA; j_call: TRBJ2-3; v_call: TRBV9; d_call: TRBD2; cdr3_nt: TGTGCCAGCAGCGTAGATATCATGGGACTAGCGGGGGGGCGCACAGATACGCAGTATTTT; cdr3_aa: CASSVDIMGLAGGRTDTQYF
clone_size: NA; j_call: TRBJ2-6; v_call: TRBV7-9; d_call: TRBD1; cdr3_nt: TGTGCCAGCAGCCGGGGGACAGGTGGAATCTCTGGGGCCAACGTCCTGACTTTC; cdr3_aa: CASSRGTGGISGANVLTF
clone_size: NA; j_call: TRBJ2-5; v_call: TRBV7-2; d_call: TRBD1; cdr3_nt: TGTGCCAGCAGCTCCGGACAGGGGGAGACCCAGTACTTC; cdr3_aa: CASSSGQGETQYF
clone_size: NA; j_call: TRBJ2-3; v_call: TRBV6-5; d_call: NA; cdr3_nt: TGTGCCAGCAGCCCCCTAGGGGTTAAGGATACGCAGTATTTT; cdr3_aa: CASSPLGVKDTQYF
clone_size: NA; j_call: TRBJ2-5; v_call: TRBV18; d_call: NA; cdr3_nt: TGTGCCAGCTCACCACAAGGCCAAGAGACCCAGTACTTC; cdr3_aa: CASSPQGQETQYF
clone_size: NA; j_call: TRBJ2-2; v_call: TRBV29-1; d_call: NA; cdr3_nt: TGCAGCGTGAGCCGCGAAGCGGCTCGGGGGACCGGGGAGCTGTTTTTT; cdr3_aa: CSVSREAARGTGELFF